Listed below are T cell receptor beta chains from one sample, sequenced in a study of neurological immune-mediated disorders. One entry per CDR3 protein, called by TCRdb with MiXCR from the 5' RACE reads. The table has around 69,000 distinct CDR3 sequences, less than 5.5% seen once; the top ten hold 6.9%. Specimen: PBMCs. These receptors all stem from a man under 40 with multiple sclerosis. Each CDR3 is given with its conserved first and last residue. D genes are given only for firm matches. Sizes are listed as once, few, many, or a class for an expanded clone.

D gene: TRBD1
J gene: TRBJ1-2
V gene: TRBV5-1
clone size: many
CDR3 DNA: TGCGCCAGCAGCTTGGCTGACGGACAGGGGGCATCCGGCTACACCTTC
CDR3 protein: CASSLADGQGASGYTF

D gene: NA
J gene: TRBJ2-2
V gene: TRBV12-3/TRBV12-4
clone size: few
CDR3 DNA: TGTGCCAGCAGTTTAGTGGCGGGCCGCGGGGAGCTGTTTTTT
CDR3 protein: CASSLVAGRGELFF

D gene: NA
J gene: TRBJ2-1
V gene: TRBV5-1
clone size: many
CDR3 DNA: TGCGCCAGCAGGATAGGGGGGTCCTACAATGAGCAGTTCTTC
CDR3 protein: CASRIGGSYNEQFF

D gene: TRBD1
J gene: TRBJ1-4
V gene: TRBV15
clone size: many
CDR3 DNA: TGTGCCACCAGCAGGGAAGGACAGGGAAATGAAAAACTGTTTTTT
CDR3 protein: CATSREGQGNEKLFF

D gene: NA
J gene: TRBJ2-5
V gene: TRBV20-1
clone size: many
CDR3 DNA: TGCAGTGCTAGAGATCAAACGTGGATGGAGTACTTC
CDR3 protein: CSARDQTWMEYF

D gene: NA
J gene: TRBJ1-3
V gene: TRBV12-3/TRBV12-4
clone size: many
CDR3 DNA: TGTGCCAGCAGTTTAATCTTTCGGGTATCTGGAAACACCATATATTTT
CDR3 protein: CASSLIFRVSGNTIYF

D gene: TRBD1
J gene: TRBJ1-1
V gene: TRBV10-3
clone size: many
CDR3 DNA: TGTGCCATCAGTGGTCAGGGGGGCGGCACTGAAGCTTTCTTT
CDR3 protein: CAISGQGGGTEAFF

D gene: NA
J gene: TRBJ1-1
V gene: TRBV6-2/TRBV6-3
clone size: many
CDR3 DNA: TGTGCCAGTCACGGGGGGGGGTCTTTCGGCACTGAAGCTTTCTTT
CDR3 protein: CASHGGGSFGTEAFF

D gene: NA
J gene: TRBJ1-1
V gene: TRBV15
clone size: few
CDR3 DNA: TGTGCCACCAGAGGAGGGGCGAACACTGAAGCTTTCTTT
CDR3 protein: CATRGGANTEAFF

D gene: TRBD2
J gene: TRBJ2-1
V gene: TRBV24-1
clone size: many
CDR3 DNA: TGTGCCACCAGTGACCTAGCGGGAGGGGTATACAATGAGCAGTTCTTC
CDR3 protein: CATSDLAGGVYNEQFF

D gene: TRBD2
J gene: TRBJ2-2
V gene: TRBV11-2
clone size: many
CDR3 DNA: TGTGCCAGCAGCTTTCCGAGCGGGAGGTTGAACACCGGGGAGCTGTTTTTT
CDR3 protein: CASSFPSGRLNTGELFF

D gene: TRBD1
J gene: TRBJ1-5
V gene: TRBV7-9
clone size: many
CDR3 DNA: TGTGCCAGCAGCATGGGACAGTCTAATCAGCCCCAGCATTTT
CDR3 protein: CASSMGQSNQPQHF